A selection of T cell receptor beta chains follows, all from one sample in a study of blood T cell repertoires in COVID-19. The method was immunoSEQ multiplex PCR; TCRdb's version includes in-frame clones alone and lacks a portion of them. This sample has around 240,000 clones, with around 80% found just once. The specimen was peripheral blood. These receptors were obtained from a woman of 80 years or more with acute or convalescent COVID-19. The CDR3 runs from the conserved cysteine through the conserved F or W. The D gene is left open where the match is weak. Rows give clone size only sometimes, using once, few, many, or a class for an expanded clone.

V gene: TRBV7-3
J gene: TRBJ1-1
clone size: few
D gene: -
CDR3 protein: CASSLLGDTEAFF

V gene: TRBV2
J gene: TRBJ1-2
clone size: once
D gene: TRBD1
CDR3 protein: CASSVGQGRLKGGYTF

V gene: TRBV28
J gene: TRBJ1-5
clone size: few
D gene: -
CDR3 protein: CASSFGTANQPQHF

V gene: TRBV5-1
J gene: TRBJ2-5
clone size: -
D gene: TRBD2
CDR3 protein: CASSYRPPGLAGDSSRETQYF

V gene: TRBV4-1
J gene: TRBJ2-3
clone size: -
D gene: -
CDR3 protein: CASSLQGLNQADTQYF

V gene: TRBV19
J gene: TRBJ2-1
clone size: -
D gene: TRBD1
CDR3 protein: CASSYWGTGVEQFF

V gene: TRBV6-6
J gene: TRBJ1-3
clone size: -
D gene: -
CDR3 protein: CASRPGLPSSGNTIYF

V gene: TRBV5-6
J gene: TRBJ2-7
clone size: -
D gene: TRBD1
CDR3 protein: CASSLTGGTYEQYF

V gene: TRBV29-1
J gene: TRBJ1-1
clone size: -
D gene: -
CDR3 protein: CSVEQGFSTEAFF

V gene: TRBV11-2
J gene: TRBJ1-4
clone size: -
D gene: TRBD1
CDR3 protein: CASRTGGMSNEKLFF

V gene: TRBV3-1/TRBV3-2
J gene: TRBJ2-3
clone size: -
D gene: TRBD1
CDR3 protein: CASSQGLGDRAIDTQYF

V gene: TRBV28
J gene: TRBJ1-1
clone size: -
D gene: TRBD1
CDR3 protein: CASTLPDRVTEAFF

V gene: TRBV5-4
J gene: TRBJ2-2
clone size: -
D gene: TRBD2
CDR3 protein: CASSFTSGGNTGELFF

V gene: TRBV5-4
J gene: TRBJ2-5
clone size: -
D gene: TRBD2
CDR3 protein: CASSPRGGEETQYF

V gene: TRBV5-4
J gene: TRBJ2-2
clone size: -
D gene: -
CDR3 protein: CASSLSGGNTGELFF

V gene: TRBV28
J gene: TRBJ1-6
clone size: -
D gene: TRBD1
CDR3 protein: CASSPYRDSNSPLHF

V gene: TRBV28
J gene: TRBJ2-7
clone size: -
D gene: -
CDR3 protein: CASSPTGIPYEQYF

V gene: TRBV19
J gene: TRBJ2-2
clone size: -
D gene: TRBD1
CDR3 protein: CASRSGTGTGELFF

V gene: TRBV6-2/TRBV6-3
J gene: TRBJ1-1
clone size: -
D gene: -
CDR3 protein: CASSYSGGRLEAFF

V gene: TRBV3-1/TRBV3-2
J gene: TRBJ2-7
clone size: -
D gene: -
CDR3 protein: CASRRTDRASYEQYF

V gene: TRBV27
J gene: TRBJ1-2
clone size: -
D gene: -
CDR3 protein: CASSWSAGYGYTF

V gene: TRBV6-5
J gene: TRBJ2-1
clone size: once
D gene: -
CDR3 protein: CASMRIGYRNNEQFF

V gene: TRBV5-1
J gene: TRBJ2-3
clone size: -
D gene: TRBD2
CDR3 protein: CASSLGGGRAADTQYF

V gene: TRBV7-2
J gene: TRBJ1-2
clone size: -
D gene: TRBD1
CDR3 protein: CASSPDRANYGYTF

V gene: TRBV9
J gene: TRBJ2-3
clone size: -
D gene: TRBD1
CDR3 protein: CASSRQGSTDTQYF

V gene: TRBV5-6
J gene: TRBJ1-6
clone size: few
D gene: -
CDR3 protein: CASSLAEGQYSPLHF